This entry is about one TCR beta chain. The data were obtained in a study of blood T cell repertoires in COVID-19. Background on the study: Collection of acute and convalescent COVID-19 samples took place in the United States, Italy and Spain. PBMCs, B-cell-depleted T cells, or T cells were the source of the cDNA or gDNA that made up the material.

The CDR3 consists of 18 residues. The V gene's germline CDR1 is MNHNY and CDR2 SVGAGI (reference sequence). Trimming stripped 5 bases from V and 0 bases from J, with 20 bases between. Data came from immunoSEQ multiplex PCR; TCRdb stores just in-frame clones and leaves some out. The sample contains fewer than 350,000 clones, around 93% of which appear only once. This sequence originates from a man in his forties who had been exposed to COVID-19. Source material: PBMCs or T cells enriched from blood (not recorded which). The genes are TRBV6-6 and TRBJ2-1, with a possible D match to TRBD2 (5 bases). CDR3 amino acids: CASSRTERRSGSYNEQFF. Written as DNA, the CDR3 is TGTGCCAGCAGTCGAACTGAAAGGAGAAGCGGCTCCTACAATGAGCAGTTCTTC.